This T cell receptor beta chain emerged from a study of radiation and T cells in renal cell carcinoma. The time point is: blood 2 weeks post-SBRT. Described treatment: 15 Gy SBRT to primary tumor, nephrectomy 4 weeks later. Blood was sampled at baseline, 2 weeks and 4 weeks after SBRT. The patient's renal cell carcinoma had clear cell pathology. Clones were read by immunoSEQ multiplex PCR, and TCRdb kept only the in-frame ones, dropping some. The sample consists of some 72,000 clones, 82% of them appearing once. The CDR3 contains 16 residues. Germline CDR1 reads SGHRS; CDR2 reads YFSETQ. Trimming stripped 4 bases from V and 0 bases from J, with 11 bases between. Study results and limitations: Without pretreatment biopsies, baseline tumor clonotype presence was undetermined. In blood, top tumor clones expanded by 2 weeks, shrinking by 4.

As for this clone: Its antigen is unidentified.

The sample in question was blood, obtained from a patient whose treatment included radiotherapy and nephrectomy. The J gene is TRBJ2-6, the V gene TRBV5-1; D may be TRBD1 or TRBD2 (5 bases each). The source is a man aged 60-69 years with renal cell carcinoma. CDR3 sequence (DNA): TGCGCCAGCAGCCTGGGACGGAGCTCTGGGGCCAACGTCCTGACTTTC. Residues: CASSLGRSSGANVLTF.